The clone carrying this TCR beta chain was counted once. Its specificity is unknown. The data derive from a study of cytomegalovirus exposure and HLA in healthy donors. Study findings and constraints: When a later analysis was performed, an Asian-associated ancestry cluster reportedly had fewer N-insertions than the roughly 700-donor mean. Common viral pathogens seemed, in a later analysis, to connect with several of the most significant clusters.

As for the donors, each was a healthy bone marrow donor. This CDR3 contains 14 residues. The germline V gene encodes CDR1 SNHLY and CDR2 FYNNEI. V gave up 4 bases and J gave up 5 bases, with 14 bases separating them. In the PCR, 60 Vbeta and 13 Jbeta primers were used. Using immunoSEQ multiplex PCR, the repertoire was profiled, and TCRdb retains in-frame clones only, with some absent. Of 120,000 or so clones listed, 65% to 80% are singletons. V is TRBV2 and J is TRBJ1-2; D is uncertain. This clonotype was obtained from a man between 18 and 35 years old in good health and CMV-seropositive. Material: PBMCs. CDR3: CASSVGEDFYGYTF. DNA for the CDR3: TGTGCCAGCAGTGTAGGAGAAGATTTTTATGGCTACACCTTC.